The 10 T cell receptor beta chains below come from one sample, sequenced in a study of cytotoxic CD8 clonotypes in ibrutinib-treated CLL. Profiling relied on immunoSEQ multiplex PCR, and the TCRdb table lists in-frame clones only, not all of them. The data contain over 110,000 clones, approximately 90% of them singletons. Material: PBMCs, obtained after 12 months of ibrutinib treatment. These TCRs come from a human donor with chronic lymphocytic leukemia.

The table lists this clone with a few counts. Other DNA sequences of this sample code for an identical CDR3. CDR3 amino acids: CSVGQLTDTQYF. The CDR3 nucleotides read TGCAGCGTGGGACAACTCACAGATACGCAGTATTTT. The chain joins TRBV29-1 to TRBJ2-3, with a possible D match to TRBD1 (6 bases). The CDR3 spans 12 residues. The V end was cut by 6 bases, the J end by 2 bases, with 9 bases between. Per the germline V gene, CDR1 is SQVTM and CDR2 is ANQGSEA.

A word on this clone: Additional DNA sequences in this sample encode the identical CDR3. This chain connects TRBV7-9 to TRBJ2-1, with D hard to call. The length of the CDR3 is 11 residues. Trimming removed 4 bases from V and 8 bases from J, with 6 bases in between. Germline loops: CDR1 SEHNR, CDR2 FQNEAQ (reference sequence). The CDR3 region has the DNA TGTGCCAGCAGCTCAAGGGATGAGCAGTTCTTC. It translates to CASSSRDEQFF.

The chain has TRBV4-3 and TRBJ1-1; no clear D gene. The germline CDR1 and CDR2 sequences are LGHNA and YSLEER. V lost 1 base and J 0 bases, leaving 9 bases between the germline ends. The CDR3 runs to 15 residues. The CDR3 sequence is CASSQGMTMNTEAFF. The CDR3, as DNA: TGCGCCAGCAGCCAAGGCATGACTATGAACACTGAAGCTTTCTTT.

The rearrangement joins TRBV7-3 to TRBJ2-3, with 7 bases matching TRBD2. The CDR3 has 16 amino acids. From germline, CDR1 is SGHTA and CDR2 FQGTGA. J gave up 4 bases and V 2 bases, and 9 bases lay outside the gene matches. CDR3 sequence reads: CASSLSRTRGSDTQYF. The CDR3 nucleotides are TGTGCCAGCAGCTTATCACGGACTAGAGGTTCAGATACGCAGTATTTT.

V and J are TRBV5-5 and TRBJ1-4; 12 bases agree with TRBD1. The trim removed 2 bases at V and 3 bases at J, leaving 8 bases unmatched. CDR1 and CDR2 (germline): SGHKS, YYEKEE (reference sequence). This CDR3 region has 18 residues. DNA of the CDR3: TGTGCCAGCAGCTTAAAAGGGACAGGGGGCCTCTCTAATGAAAAACTGTTTTTT. Amino acids: CASSLKGTGGLSNEKLFF.

DNA of the CDR3: TGTGCCACCAAAAAGGCTAGTTCCGGGAGGGTTGATGGCTACACCTTC. Protein product: CATKKASSGRVDGYTF. This chain links TRBV27 with TRBJ1-2; D not resolved. V was shortened by 10 bases and J by 6 bases, with 27 bases between the two germline ends. The germline V gene encodes CDR1 MNHEY and CDR2 SMNVEV (reference sequence). CDR3 size: 16 residues.

This chain uses TRBV6-5 with TRBJ2-7; 7 nucleotides match TRBD2. Germline V gives CDR1 MNHEY, CDR2 SVGAGI. Germline trimming cut 0 bases from V and 5 bases from J; bases unmatched to any gene: 4. The CDR3 loop spans 14 amino acids. CDR3 DNA sequence: TGTGCCAGCAGTTACTCGAAGACTAGCCACGAGCAGTACTTC. This gives the protein CASSYSKTSHEQYF.

V is TRBV11-2 and J is TRBJ2-7; D tentatively reads TRBD1 or TRBD2 (5 bases each). The CDR3 has 13 residues. Germline lookup yields CDR1 SGHAT and CDR2 FQNNGV. Trimming stripped 3 bases from V and 3 bases from J, with 9 bases between. The CDR3 protein is CASSFEGYYEQYF. CDR3 sequence (DNA): TGTGCCAGCAGCTTTGAGGGGTACTACGAGCAGTACTTC.

The V call is TRBV19, the J call TRBJ1-5, with D possibly TRBD1 on 5 matching bases. Germline V lookup: CDR1 LNHDA, CDR2 SQIVND (reference sequence). The germline V and J ends were trimmed by 4 bases and 1 base, with 11 bases remaining between them. CDR3 length equals 15 residues. The CDR3 sequence: CASSRVGDSNQPQHF. The CDR3 coding sequence is TGTGCCAGTAGTAGGGTGGGGGACAGCAATCAGCCCCAGCATTTT.

The chain is built from TRBV6-5 and TRBJ2-5, with D tentatively TRBD1 or TRBD2 (6 bases each). The CDR3 has 15 amino acids. The germline V gene has CDR1 MNHEY and CDR2 SVGAGI. The ends were cut back, 0 bases at V and 5 bases at J, with 13 bases in the middle. The CDR3 loop is CASSYSGGRGETQYF. The DNA for the CDR3 is TGTGCCAGCAGTTACTCCGGGGGAAGGGGGGAGACCCAGTACTTC.